This TCR beta chain was recovered during a study of STAT5B mutations in CD4+ large granular lymphocyte leukemia. Study results and limitations: Without HLA matching, higher CD4+ than CD8+ T-LGLL clonality could reflect small sample size.

With respect to this clone: Antigen: not known.

Trimming took 4 bases from V and 2 from J, leaving 12 bases between them. This CDR3 comprises 14 residues. Germline V CDR1 and CDR2: SNHLY, FYNNEI. Measured with immunoSEQ multiplex PCR; TCRdb has only the in-frame clones, and not every one. Of 30,000 to 40,000 clones in the sample, less than 85% were seen once. The chain uses TRBV2 and TRBJ2-7; TRBD1 or TRBD2 may be the D gene (5 bases each). This clonotype was obtained from a human donor in good health. The sequenced material came from CD4+ T cells from blood buffy coats. CDR3 in amino acids: CASSGGRVTYEQYF. Written as DNA, the CDR3 is TGTGCCAGCAGTGGGGGACGCGTTACCTACGAGCAGTACTTC.